Below, one T cell receptor (beta chain) is given with its context. V lost 4 bases and J lost 3, with 3 bases in between. The CDR3 runs to 11 residues. CDR1 is SQVTM, CDR2 ANQGSEA, per germline. This sample was included in a study of blood T cell repertoires in COVID-19. For the study at large: Acute and convalescent COVID-19 samples came from the United States, Italy and Spain. PBMCs, B-cell-depleted T cells, or T cells provided the cDNA or gDNA that made up the material.

How the authors handled the data: By means of reference gene primer amplification, nucleated cell counts were estimated. The assay was immunoSEQ multiplex PCR, and TCRdb's table has in-frame clones only and misses some. V, J and clone size are those of that table, while D and trimming were read from the DNA. Seen here are 63,000 or so clones, around 80% observed once, and the top ten hold less than 15%. V usage is TRBV29-1 and J usage is TRBJ1-4; D ambiguous. The sample comprised peripheral blood. The source is a human donor in a cohort sampled during active COVID-19. The DNA for the CDR3 is TGCAGCGTTGGAGCTAATGAAAAACTGTTTTTT. Its translation: CSVGANEKLFF.